Presented here are 27 T cell receptor beta chains from one specimen sequenced in a study of radiotherapy plus CTLA-4 blockade in lung cancer. Produced via immunoSEQ multiplex PCR; TCRdb's table is partial and in-frame only. Of about 80,000 clones listed, more than 60% are singletons. The sample here was peripheral blood, taken from a patient treated with radiotherapy plus ipilimumab. The receptors here all came from a human donor with non-small cell lung cancer whose response to radiotherapy plus ipilimumab could not be evaluated. Some clones in this sample may be carry-over from other donors' samples.

The chain joins TRBV6-5 to TRBJ1-6; D call uncertain. This CDR3 contains 15 residues. The germline V gene has CDR1 MNHEY and CDR2 SVGAGI. The V end was cut by 2 bases, the J end by 8 bases, with 13 bases between. The CDR3 DNA is TGTGCCAGCAGTTACGGAGCCGGTCCCCATTCACCCCTCCACTTT. It yields the protein CASSYGAGPHSPLHF.

V is TRBV9 and J is TRBJ2-1; 10 positions match TRBD2. V dropped 3 bases and J dropped 4; count of bases not matched to a gene: 13. Germline V gene lookup returns CDR1 SGDLS and CDR2 YYNGEE. There are 18 residues in the CDR3. The CDR3: CASSEEAIAGGRYNEQFF. The CDR3 region has the DNA TGTGCCAGCAGCGAGGAGGCTATAGCGGGGGGCCGTTACAATGAGCAGTTCTTC.

The gene calls are TRBV7-9 and TRBJ2-3; D uncertain. The V and J ends lost 3 bases and 1 base respectively, with 5 bases between them. Germline-derived CDR1 and CDR2 are SEHNR and FQNEAQ (reference sequence). The CDR3 spans 13 residues. In nucleotides, the CDR3 is TGTGCCAGCAGCTTCCGGGGCACAGATACGCAGTATTTT. Protein sequence: CASSFRGTDTQYF.

The chain is built from TRBV9 and TRBJ1-6; D is uncertain. Germline CDR1 SGDLS, CDR2 YYNGEE. V gave up 4 bases and J gave up 8 bases, with 13 bases separating them. This CDR3 comprises 14 residues. This CDR3 is CASSPHGSDSPLHF. The CDR3 bases are TGTGCCAGCAGCCCCCACGGGAGTGATTCACCCCTCCACTTT. Using reference TRBV9 and TRBJ1-6 for the parts outside the CDR3, the full variable domain is DSGVTQTPKHLITATGQRVTLRCSPRSGDLSVYWYQQSLDQGLQFLIQYYNGEERAKGNILERFSAQQFPDLHSELNLSSLELGDSALYFCASSPHGSDSPLHFGNGTRLTVT.

The chain's CDR3 is CASTLGLAGVTYYEQYF. The CDR3 DNA reads as TGTGCCAGCACCCTCGGACTAGCGGGGGTAACTTACTACGAGCAGTACTTC. The rearrangement uses TRBV7-2 and TRBJ2-7; 13 bases align to TRBD2. Trimming took 7 bases from V and 3 from J; bases not matched to a gene: 12. The CDR3 contains 17 residues. Germline values: CDR1 SGHTA, CDR2 FQGNSA.

This rearrangement joins TRBV5-4 to TRBJ1-2; weak D call: TRBD1 (6 bases). V lost 2 bases and J lost 8, with 22 bases in between. The CDR3 contains 16 residues. Germline V gives CDR1 SGHNT, CDR2 YYREEE (reference sequence). CDR3 sequence (DNA): TGTGCCAGCAGCTTACCCGGGACACGAGAGGGTAGAGGCTACACCTTC. Amino acid sequence: CASSLPGTREGRGYTF.

The genes are TRBV13 and TRBJ2-5, with TRBD2 matching 12 bases. Germline V CDR1 and CDR2: PRHDT, FYEKMQ (reference sequence). The V segment lost 5 bases and the J segment 8 bases; nucleotides outside the gene matches: 15. This CDR3 spans 17 amino acids. CDR3 bases: TGTGCCAGCAGCCCGAGGACTAGCGGGGCAGCTACAAGAACCCAGTACTTC. Protein sequence: CASSPRTSGAATRTQYF. Complete variable domain (other parts from reference TRBV13 and TRBJ2-5): AAGVIQSPRHLIKEKRETATLKCYPIPRHDTVYWYQQGPGQDPQFLISFYEKMQSDKGSIPDRFSAQQFSDYHSELNMSSLELGDSALYFCASSPRTSGAATRTQYFGPGTRLLVL.

The chain joins TRBV13 to TRBJ2-5; 7 bases fit TRBD2. V was pared by 0 bases and J by 3 bases, with 10 bases of the junction left unmatched. This CDR3 has 17 residues. Per the germline V gene, CDR1 is PRHDT and CDR2 is FYEKMQ (reference sequence). The CDR3 region has the DNA TGTGCCAGCAGCTTAGGCCGGGGGACTATGGTGAAAGAGACCCAGTACTTC. It is translated as CASSLGRGTMVKETQYF.

The chain joins TRBV19 to TRBJ2-3, with D perhaps matching TRBD1 (6 bases). The CDR3 sequence is 16 residues long. The germline gives CDR1 LNHDA, CDR2 SQIVND (reference sequence). The V end lost 3 bases, the J end lost 1 base, and 14 bases lay between the germline ends. In nucleotides, the CDR3 is TGTGCCAGTAGTATTTTGGGGGCCTCCGGCACAGATACGCAGTATTTT. Its protein product is CASSILGASGTDTQYF. Using reference TRBV19 and TRBJ2-3 for the parts outside the CDR3, the full variable domain is DGGITQSPKYLFRKEGQNVTLSCEQNLNHDAMYWYRQDPGQGLRLIYYSQIVNDFQKGDIAEGYSVSREKKESFPLTVTSAQKNPTAFYLCASSILGASGTDTQYFGPGTRLTVL.

This clone was detected a few times. V and J are TRBV18 and TRBJ1-2, with 11 bases identical to TRBD1. Germline CDR1 and CDR2: KGHSH and LQKENI. The CDR3 loop spans 14 amino acids. The ends lost 3 bases at V and 7 bases at J; junction bases unmatched: 4. This chain's CDR3 is CASSPEGQGAGYTF. The CDR3 DNA reads TGTGCCAGCTCACCCGAAGGACAGGGGGCTGGCTACACCTTC.

V gene TRBV25-1 combines with J gene TRBJ2-3, with D possibly being TRBD1 (6 bases). The CDR3 is 14 amino acids. From germline, CDR1 is MGHDK and CDR2 SYGVNS. Trimming removed 1 base from V and 4 bases from J, with 9 bases in between. CDR3 residues: CASSELGGADTQYF. DNA for the CDR3: TGTGCCAGCAGTGAATTAGGGGGAGCAGATACGCAGTATTTT.

The DNA for the CDR3 is TGTGCCAGCAGCGGCCAGATGTCCACCGGGGAGCTGTTTTTT. It codes for CASSGQMSTGELFF. The V and J genes are TRBV9 and TRBJ2-2, with no clear D. The V gene lost 3 bases and the J gene lost 4 bases, with 10 bases spanning the gap. CDR1 is SGDLS and CDR2 is YYNGEE in the germline V gene. The CDR3 has 14 amino acids.

The chain uses TRBV2 and TRBJ1-6; a weak D match, TRBD1 (5 bases). The CDR3 runs 14 residues. V lost 9 bases and J 4 bases, leaving 13 bases between the germline ends. CDR1 and CDR2 (germline): SNHLY, FYNNEI. CDR3 in amino acids: CASTAGPYNSPLHF. The CDR3 nucleotides read TGTGCCAGTACGGCGGGGCCATATAATTCACCCCTCCACTTT. Looking up the rest from reference TRBV2 and TRBJ1-6 gives the full variable domain: EPEVTQTPSHQVTQMGQEVILRCVPISNHLYFYWYRQILGQKVEFLVSFYNNEISEKSEIFDDQFSVERPDGSNFTLKIRSTKLEDSAMYFCASTAGPYNSPLHFGNGTRLTVT.

Comments on this clone: Sequence at one end of the junction differs from germline and may be a read error. Other DNA sequences of this sample code for an identical CDR3. The V and J genes are TRBV5-1 and TRBJ2-5; 7 bases are a match to TRBD2. The CDR3 runs 13 residues. Germline V CDR1 and CDR2: SGHRS, YFSETQ. The CDR3 reads CASSLGGRDRLYF. CDR3 nucleotide sequence: TGCGCCAGTAGCTTGGGGGGGAGGGACCGACTATACTTC.

This chain links TRBV4-1 with TRBJ1-6; 8 positions agree with TRBD1. The CDR3 length is 16 residues. V lost 2 bases to trimming and J lost 9 bases; unmatched junction nucleotides: 9. CDR1 is MGHRA and CDR2 is YSYEKL in the germline V gene. The CDR3 DNA reads as TGCGCCAGCAGCCAACAGACAGGGGAGGGAGGTTCACCCCTCCACTTT. This sequence encodes CASSQQTGEGGSPLHF.

This sequence joins TRBV15 and TRBJ2-3; 9 bases agree with TRBD2. CDR1 LNHNV and CDR2 YYDKDF come from the germline V gene (reference sequence). The CDR3 totals 17 residues. The V gene end was trimmed by 3 bases and the J gene end by 5 bases; junction bases not matched to a gene: 12. CDR3 residues: CATSRGFMAGGLDTQYF. Here the CDR3 DNA reads TGTGCCACCAGCAGGGGGTTTATGGCGGGGGGGCTAGATACGCAGTATTTT.

J is TRBJ1-1 and V is TRBV9; D not certain. With 4 bases removed from V and 2 bases from J, the gap between germline ends came to 21 bases. This CDR3 has 17 amino acids. Per germline, CDR1 SGDLS and CDR2 YYNGEE. CDR3: CASSFGLQRAPNTEAFF. The CDR3 nucleotides are TGTGCCAGCAGCTTTGGACTACAGAGGGCGCCAAACACTGAAGCTTTCTTT.

CDR3 coding DNA: TGTGCCAGCAGTCAAACCCGGGGGGAAATACAGCCCCAGCATTTT. It specifies CASSQTRGEIQPQHF. This sequence joins TRBV6-5 and TRBJ1-5; D is perhaps TRBD1 (5 bases). The CDR3 runs to 15 residues. Germline V gives CDR1 MNHEY, CDR2 SVGAGI. Deletions cut 5 bases from V and 7 bases from J, with 18 bases between.

CDR3 coding DNA: TGCGCCAGCAGCCTACTCCCCTGGGGCGGGGGTTCTGGAAACACCATATATTTT. Its protein is CASSLLPWGGGSGNTIYF. The V gene is TRBV4-1, the J gene TRBJ1-3; D might be TRBD1 (5 bases). The CDR3 sequence is 18 residues long. CDR1 and CDR2 (germline): MGHRA, YSYEKL. The V end was cut by 4 bases, the J end by 1 base, with 20 bases between.

This sequence joins TRBV6-5 and TRBJ1-5, with 7 bases fitting TRBD1. Germline CDR1 MNHEY, CDR2 SVGAGI. J lost 6 bases, V lost 6 bases, and 5 bases had no gene match. The CDR3 sequence is 13 residues long. CDR3 residues: CASRQGVGQPQHF. In nucleotides, the CDR3 is TGTGCCAGCAGGCAGGGGGTGGGTCAGCCCCAGCATTTT.

The chain is built from TRBV5-4 and TRBJ2-3; 8 bases align to TRBD2. The germline V gene has CDR1 SGHNT and CDR2 YYREEE (reference sequence). The CDR3 loop spans 16 amino acids. V was clipped by 0 bases and J by 1 base; unmatched bases: 4. The CDR3 sequence: CASSLVLRGGTDTQYF. As DNA, the CDR3 is TGTGCCAGCAGCTTGGTTCTGCGGGGGGGCACAGATACGCAGTATTTT.

The J gene is TRBJ2-5, the V gene TRBV10-1, with D unclear. From germline, CDR1 is WNHNN and CDR2 SYGVQD (reference sequence). CDR3 size: 15 residues. V lost 0 bases and J lost 5, with 13 bases in between. CDR3 in DNA: TGCGCCAGCAGTGAGTCGGAAGTACCGAGGGAGACCCAGTACTTC. Translating gives CASSESEVPRETQYF.

V usage is TRBV11-2 and J usage is TRBJ1-2; no clear D gene. Trimming took off 7 bases at V and 8 bases at J, with 8 bases between the two ends. CDR1 and CDR2 from the germline V gene are SGHAT and FQNNGV. This CDR3 region has 10 residues. DNA of the CDR3: TGTGCCAGCACCCCGGAGGGCTACACCTTC. Amino acids: CASTPEGYTF.

The chain recombines TRBV7-9 with TRBJ2-1; D might be TRBD2 (5 bases). V was clipped by 3 bases and J by 0 bases, with 15 bases between them. The CDR3 runs to 17 residues. CDR1 SEHNR and CDR2 FQNEAQ come from the germline V gene (reference sequence). CDR3 coding DNA: TGTGCCAGCAGCTTGCGACGATCCCGGGACTCCTACAATGAGCAGTTCTTC. It encodes CASSLRRSRDSYNEQFF.

The rearrangement joins TRBV5-1 to TRBJ2-4; 9 bases are shared with TRBD1. V lost 0 bases and J lost 3; bases outside the gene matches: 10. This CDR3 is 18 amino acids long. Germline lookup yields CDR1 SGHRS and CDR2 YFSETQ. CDR3 amino acids: CASSLEAGTGRSKNIQYF. The CDR3 bases are TGCGCCAGCAGCTTGGAGGCCGGGACAGGGAGGAGCAAAAACATTCAGTACTTC.

This chain uses TRBV19 with TRBJ2-2; no clear D. V was shortened by 5 bases and J by 7 bases, with 14 bases between the two germline ends. The germline gives CDR1 LNHDA, CDR2 SQIVND (reference sequence). The CDR3 runs 14 residues. Here the CDR3 DNA reads TGTGCCAGTAGTTTCGGGTCCATAATCGGGGAGCTGTTTTTT. Its translation is CASSFGSIIGELFF.

The CDR3, as DNA: TGCGCCAGCAGCCAAGGGGGACAAGGAGAAAACTATGGCTACACCTTC. This gives the protein CASSQGGQGENYGYTF. The chain employs TRBV4-3 and TRBJ1-2, with a tentative D call TRBD1 (6 bases). V dropped 1 base and J dropped 2 bases, with 14 bases sitting between them. Per the germline V gene, CDR1 is LGHNA and CDR2 is YSLEER. The CDR3 runs 16 residues.